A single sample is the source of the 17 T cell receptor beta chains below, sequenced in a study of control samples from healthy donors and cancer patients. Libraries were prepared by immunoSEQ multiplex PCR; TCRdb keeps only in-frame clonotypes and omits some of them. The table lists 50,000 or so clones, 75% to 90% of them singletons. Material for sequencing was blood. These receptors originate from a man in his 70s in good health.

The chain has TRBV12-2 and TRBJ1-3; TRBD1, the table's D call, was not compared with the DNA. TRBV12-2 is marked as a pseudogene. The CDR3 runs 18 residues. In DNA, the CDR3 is TGTGCAAGTCGCTTAGCCCACCGACAGGGCCACTCTGGAAACACCATATATTTT. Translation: CASRLAHRQGHSGNTIYF.

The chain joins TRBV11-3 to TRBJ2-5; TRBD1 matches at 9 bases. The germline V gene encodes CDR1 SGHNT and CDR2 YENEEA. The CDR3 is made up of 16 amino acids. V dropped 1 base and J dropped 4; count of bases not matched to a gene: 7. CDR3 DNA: TGTGCCAGCAGCTTAGTAGGGACAGGGTTCGGAGAGACCCAGTACTTC. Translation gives CASSLVGTGFGETQYF.

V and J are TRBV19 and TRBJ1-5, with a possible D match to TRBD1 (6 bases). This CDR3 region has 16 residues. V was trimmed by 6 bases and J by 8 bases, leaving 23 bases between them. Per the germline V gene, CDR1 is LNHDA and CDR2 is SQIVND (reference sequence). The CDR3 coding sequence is TGTGCCAGTAGGGATCCGGGACAAGTGGCCGGGAAGCCCCAGCATTTT. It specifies CASRDPGQVAGKPQHF.

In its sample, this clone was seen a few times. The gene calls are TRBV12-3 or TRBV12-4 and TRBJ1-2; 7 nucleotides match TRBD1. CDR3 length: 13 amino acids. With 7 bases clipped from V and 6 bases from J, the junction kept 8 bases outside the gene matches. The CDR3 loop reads CASTVGQSHGYTF. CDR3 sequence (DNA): TGTGCCAGCACCGTGGGACAGAGTCATGGCTACACCTTC.

The CDR3 DNA reads TGTGCCAGCAGCTTAGGGGTGGGGGCGGATACGCAGTATTTT. Protein: CASSLGVGADTQYF. The chain recombines TRBV7-2 with TRBJ2-3; D may be TRBD1 (6 bases). Trimming stripped 1 base from V and 6 bases from J, with 11 bases between. The CDR3 extends over 14 amino acids. CDR1 and CDR2 from the germline V gene are SGHTA and FQGNSA.

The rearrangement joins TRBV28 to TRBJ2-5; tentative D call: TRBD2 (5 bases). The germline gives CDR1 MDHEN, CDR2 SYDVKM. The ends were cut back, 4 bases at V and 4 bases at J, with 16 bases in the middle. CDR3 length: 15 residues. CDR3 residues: CASSSVFGGSETQYF. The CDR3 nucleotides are TGTGCCAGCAGTTCGGTGTTTGGAGGATCAGAGACCCAGTACTTC.

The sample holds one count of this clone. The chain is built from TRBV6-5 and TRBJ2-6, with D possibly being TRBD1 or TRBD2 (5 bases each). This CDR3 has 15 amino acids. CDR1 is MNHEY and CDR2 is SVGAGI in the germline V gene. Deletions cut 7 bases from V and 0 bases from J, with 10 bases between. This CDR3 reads CASNEGYSGANVLTF. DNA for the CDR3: TGTGCCAGCAACGAGGGGTACTCTGGGGCCAACGTCCTGACTTTC.

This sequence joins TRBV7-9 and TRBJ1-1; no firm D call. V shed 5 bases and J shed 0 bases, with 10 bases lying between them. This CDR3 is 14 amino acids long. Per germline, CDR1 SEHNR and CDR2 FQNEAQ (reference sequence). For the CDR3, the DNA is TGTGCCAGCAGCGTCGGACTCTTGAACACTGAAGCTTTCTTT. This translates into CASSVGLLNTEAFF.

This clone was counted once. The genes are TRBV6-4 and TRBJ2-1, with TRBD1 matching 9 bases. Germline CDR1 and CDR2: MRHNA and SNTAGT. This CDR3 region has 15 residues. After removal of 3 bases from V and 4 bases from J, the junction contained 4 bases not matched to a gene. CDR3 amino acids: CASSEQGAEYNEQFF. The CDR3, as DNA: TGTGCCAGCAGTGAACAGGGGGCAGAATACAATGAGCAGTTCTTC.

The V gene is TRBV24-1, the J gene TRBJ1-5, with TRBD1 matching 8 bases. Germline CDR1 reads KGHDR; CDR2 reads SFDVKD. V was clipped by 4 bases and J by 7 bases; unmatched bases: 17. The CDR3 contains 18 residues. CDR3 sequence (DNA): TGTGCCACCAGTGACTCCGGACAGGGTAATCCTGCTAAACAGCCCCAGCATTTT. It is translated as CATSDSGQGNPAKQPQHF.

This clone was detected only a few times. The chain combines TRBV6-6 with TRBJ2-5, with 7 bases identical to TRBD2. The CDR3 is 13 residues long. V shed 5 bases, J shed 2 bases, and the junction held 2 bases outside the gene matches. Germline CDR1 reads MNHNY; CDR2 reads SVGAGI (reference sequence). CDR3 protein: CASSRGEQETQYF. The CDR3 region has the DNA TGTGCCAGCAGTCGGGGGGAACAAGAGACCCAGTACTTC.

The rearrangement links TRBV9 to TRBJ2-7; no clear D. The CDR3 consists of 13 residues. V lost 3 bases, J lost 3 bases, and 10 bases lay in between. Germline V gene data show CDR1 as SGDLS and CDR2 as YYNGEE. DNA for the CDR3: TGTGCCAGCAGCGGAGGAACTAACTACGAGCAGTACTTC. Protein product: CASSGGTNYEQYF.

The DNA of the CDR3 is TGTGCCAGCGGGGGGAGCCGGGACAGGGGCTTCTCTGCTGGGGCCAACGTCCTGACTTTC. Encoded protein: CASGGSRDRGFSAGANVLTF. The chain couples TRBV2 to TRBJ2-6, with 10 bases lining up with TRBD1. Trimming took 8 bases from V and 2 from J; bases not matched to a gene: 18. The CDR3 consists of 20 residues. CDR1 and CDR2 (germline): SNHLY, FYNNEI.

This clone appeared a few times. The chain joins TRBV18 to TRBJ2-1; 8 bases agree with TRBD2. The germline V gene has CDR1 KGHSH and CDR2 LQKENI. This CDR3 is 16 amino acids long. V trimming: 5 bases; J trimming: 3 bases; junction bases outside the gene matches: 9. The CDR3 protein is CASSDIRGGLYNEQFF. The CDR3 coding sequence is TGTGCCAGCTCAGATATTCGGGGGGGCCTCTACAATGAGCAGTTCTTC.

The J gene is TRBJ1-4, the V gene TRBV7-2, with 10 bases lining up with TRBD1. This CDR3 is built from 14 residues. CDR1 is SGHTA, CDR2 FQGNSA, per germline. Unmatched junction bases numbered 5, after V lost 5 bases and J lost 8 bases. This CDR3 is CASSQDRGGEKLFF. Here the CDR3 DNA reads TGTGCCAGCAGCCAGGACAGGGGGGGCGAAAAACTGTTTTTT.

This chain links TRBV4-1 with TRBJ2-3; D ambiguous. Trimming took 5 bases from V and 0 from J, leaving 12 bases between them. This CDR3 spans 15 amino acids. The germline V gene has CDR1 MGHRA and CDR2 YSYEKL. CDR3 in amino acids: CASSKGPLSTDTQYF. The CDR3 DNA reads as TGCGCCAGCAGCAAGGGCCCTCTAAGCACAGATACGCAGTATTTT.

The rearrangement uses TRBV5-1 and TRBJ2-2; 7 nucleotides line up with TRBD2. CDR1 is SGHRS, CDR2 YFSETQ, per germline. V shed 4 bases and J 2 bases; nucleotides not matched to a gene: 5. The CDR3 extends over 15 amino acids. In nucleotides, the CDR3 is TGCGCCAGCAGCCGGGCGGGGGTAAACACCGGGGAGCTGTTTTTT. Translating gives CASSRAGVNTGELFF.